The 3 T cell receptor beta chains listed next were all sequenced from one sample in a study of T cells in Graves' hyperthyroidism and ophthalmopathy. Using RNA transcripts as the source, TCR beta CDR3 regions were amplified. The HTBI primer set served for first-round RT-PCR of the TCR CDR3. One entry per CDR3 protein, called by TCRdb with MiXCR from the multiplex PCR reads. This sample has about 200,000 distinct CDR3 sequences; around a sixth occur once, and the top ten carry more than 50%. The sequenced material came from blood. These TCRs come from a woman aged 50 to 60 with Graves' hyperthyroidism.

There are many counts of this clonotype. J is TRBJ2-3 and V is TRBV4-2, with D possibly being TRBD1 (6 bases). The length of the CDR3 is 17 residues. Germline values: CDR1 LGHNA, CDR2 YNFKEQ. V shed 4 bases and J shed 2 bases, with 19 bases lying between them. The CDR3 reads CASSLAGGDYTTDTQYF. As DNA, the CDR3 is TGTGCCAGCAGCCTCGCTGGGGGCGACTACACCACAGATACGCAGTATTTT.

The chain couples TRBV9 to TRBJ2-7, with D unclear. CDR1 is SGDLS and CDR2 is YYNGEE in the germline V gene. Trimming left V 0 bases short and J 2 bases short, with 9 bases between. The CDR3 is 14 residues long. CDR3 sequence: CASSVAPEPYEQYF. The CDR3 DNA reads TGTGCCAGCAGCGTAGCTCCAGAACCCTACGAGCAGTACTTC. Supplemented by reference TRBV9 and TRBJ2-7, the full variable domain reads DSGVTQTPKHLITATGQRVTLRCSPRSGDLSVYWYQQSLDQGLQFLIQYYNGEERAKGNILERFSAQQFPDLHSELNLSSLELGDSALYFCASSVAPEPYEQYFGPGTRLTVT.

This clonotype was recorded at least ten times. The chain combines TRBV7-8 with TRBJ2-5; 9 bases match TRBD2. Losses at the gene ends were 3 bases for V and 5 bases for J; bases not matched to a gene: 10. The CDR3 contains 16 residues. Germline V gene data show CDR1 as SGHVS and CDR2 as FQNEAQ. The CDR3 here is CASSFRASGTGETQYF. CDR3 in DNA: TGTGCCAGCAGCTTTCGCGCTAGCGGGACGGGGGAGACCCAGTACTTC.